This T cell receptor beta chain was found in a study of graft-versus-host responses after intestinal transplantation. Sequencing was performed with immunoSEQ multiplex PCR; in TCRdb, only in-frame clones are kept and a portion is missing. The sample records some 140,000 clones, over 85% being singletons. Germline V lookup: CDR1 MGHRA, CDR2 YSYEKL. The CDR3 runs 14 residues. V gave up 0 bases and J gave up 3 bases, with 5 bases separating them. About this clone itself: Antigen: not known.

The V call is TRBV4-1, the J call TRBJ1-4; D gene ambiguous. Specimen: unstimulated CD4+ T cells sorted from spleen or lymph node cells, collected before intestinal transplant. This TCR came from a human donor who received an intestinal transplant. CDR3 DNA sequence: TGCGCCAGCAGCCAAGAGGGGTCTAATGAAAAACTGTTTTTT. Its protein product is CASSQEGSNEKLFF.